This entry is about one T cell receptor beta chain. Clones were sequenced by immunoSEQ multiplex PCR, and TCRdb holds only the in-frame ones, with some missing. The sample lists around 450,000 clones, about 90% occurring once. The sample is drawn from a study of blood T cell repertoires in COVID-19. Turning to the study itself: Acute and convalescent COVID-19 samples came from the United States, Italy and Spain.

Among Cohort 3 donors, those recovered had two negative PCRs, clearance, or symptom resolution. This receptor was obtained from a young man who had recovered from COVID-19. The sequencing input was PBMCs or T cells enriched from blood (not recorded which).

CDR3 nucleotides: TGCAGCGTTGGAGTGCGGATGAGATTTTTCTCTAGCACAGATACGCAGTATTTT. This encodes CSVGVRMRFFSSTDTQYF. The genes are TRBV29-1 and TRBJ2-3, with no clear D. The CDR3 is 18 residues long. V lost 4 bases and J 0 bases, leaving 23 bases between the germline ends. Germline loops: CDR1 SQVTM, CDR2 ANQGSEA.